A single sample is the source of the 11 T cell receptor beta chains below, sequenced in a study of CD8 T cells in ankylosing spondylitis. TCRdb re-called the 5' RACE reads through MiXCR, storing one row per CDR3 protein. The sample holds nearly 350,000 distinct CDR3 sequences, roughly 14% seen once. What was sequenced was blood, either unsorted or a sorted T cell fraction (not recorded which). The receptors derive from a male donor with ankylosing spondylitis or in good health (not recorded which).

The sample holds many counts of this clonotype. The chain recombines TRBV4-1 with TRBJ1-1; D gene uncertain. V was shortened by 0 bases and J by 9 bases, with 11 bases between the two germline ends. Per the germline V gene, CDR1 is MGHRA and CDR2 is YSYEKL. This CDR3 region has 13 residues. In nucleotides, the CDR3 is TGCGCCAGCAGCCAAGATCGGGAGACGAAAGCTTTCTTT. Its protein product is CASSQDRETKAFF.

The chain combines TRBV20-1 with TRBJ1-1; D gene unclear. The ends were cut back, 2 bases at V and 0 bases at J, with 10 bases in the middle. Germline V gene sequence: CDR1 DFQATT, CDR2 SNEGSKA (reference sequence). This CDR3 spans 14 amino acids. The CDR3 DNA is TGCAGTGCTAGACGCCCGGACGTGAACACTGAAGCTTTCTTT. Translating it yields CSARRPDVNTEAFF.

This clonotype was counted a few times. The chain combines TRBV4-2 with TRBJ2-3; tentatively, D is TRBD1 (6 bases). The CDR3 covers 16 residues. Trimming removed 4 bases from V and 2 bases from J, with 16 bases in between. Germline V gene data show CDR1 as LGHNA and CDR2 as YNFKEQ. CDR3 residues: CASSRGQFSNTDTQYF. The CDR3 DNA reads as TGTGCCAGCAGCCGCGGACAGTTTAGTAACACAGATACGCAGTATTTT.

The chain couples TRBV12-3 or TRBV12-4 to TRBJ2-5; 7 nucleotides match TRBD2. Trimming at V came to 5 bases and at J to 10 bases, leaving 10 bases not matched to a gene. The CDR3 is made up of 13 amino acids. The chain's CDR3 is CASSVSAGEGQYF. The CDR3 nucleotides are TGTGCCAGCAGTGTCAGCGCGGGAGAGGGCCAGTACTTC.

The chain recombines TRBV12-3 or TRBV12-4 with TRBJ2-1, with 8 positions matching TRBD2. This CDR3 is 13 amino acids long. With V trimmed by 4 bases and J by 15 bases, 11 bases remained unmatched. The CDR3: CASSSLGGGARFF. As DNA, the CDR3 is TGTGCCAGCAGTTCCCTCGGGGGGGGGGCCAGGTTCTTC.

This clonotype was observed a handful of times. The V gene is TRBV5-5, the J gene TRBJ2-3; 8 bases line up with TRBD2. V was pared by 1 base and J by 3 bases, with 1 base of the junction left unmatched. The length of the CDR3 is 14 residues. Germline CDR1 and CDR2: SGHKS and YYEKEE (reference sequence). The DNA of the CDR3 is TGTGCCAGCAGCTTGACTAGCGGTACAGATACGCAGTATTTT. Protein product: CASSLTSGTDTQYF.

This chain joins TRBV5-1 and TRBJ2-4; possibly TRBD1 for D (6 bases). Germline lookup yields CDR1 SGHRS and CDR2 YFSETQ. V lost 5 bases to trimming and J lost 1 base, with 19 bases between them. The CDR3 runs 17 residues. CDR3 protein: CASSHRRAGEAKNIQYF. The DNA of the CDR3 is TGCGCCAGCAGTCACCGCCGGGCAGGGGAGGCCAAAAACATTCAGTACTTC.

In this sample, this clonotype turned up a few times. The CDR3 DNA sequence: TGCGCCAGCAGAGGGGCAACCAGCGGAGCTGGAAACACCATATATTTT. Protein sequence: CASRGATSGAGNTIYF. V is TRBV5-1 and J is TRBJ1-3, with D possibly being TRBD1 (5 bases). Per germline, CDR1 SGHRS and CDR2 YFSETQ. Trimming took 5 bases from V and 2 from J, leaving 17 bases between them. This CDR3 is 16 amino acids long.

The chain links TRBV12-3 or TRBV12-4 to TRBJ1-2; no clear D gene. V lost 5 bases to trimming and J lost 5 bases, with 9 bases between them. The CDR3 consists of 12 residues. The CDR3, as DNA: TGTGCCAGCAGTAAAGGGCGGTATGGCTACACCTTC. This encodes CASSKGRYGYTF.

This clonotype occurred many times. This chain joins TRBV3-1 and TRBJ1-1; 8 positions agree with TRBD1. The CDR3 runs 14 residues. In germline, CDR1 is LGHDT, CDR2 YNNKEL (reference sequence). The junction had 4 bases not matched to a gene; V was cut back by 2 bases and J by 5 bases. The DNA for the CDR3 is TGTGCCAGCAGCCAAAAGGACAGGGCTACTGAAGCTTTCTTT. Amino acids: CASSQKDRATEAFF.

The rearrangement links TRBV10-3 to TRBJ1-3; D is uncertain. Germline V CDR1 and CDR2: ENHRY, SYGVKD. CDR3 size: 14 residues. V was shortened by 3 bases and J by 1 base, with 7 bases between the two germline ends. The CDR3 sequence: CAISDAISGNTIYF. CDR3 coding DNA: TGTGCCATCAGTGATGCAATTTCTGGAAACACCATATATTTT.